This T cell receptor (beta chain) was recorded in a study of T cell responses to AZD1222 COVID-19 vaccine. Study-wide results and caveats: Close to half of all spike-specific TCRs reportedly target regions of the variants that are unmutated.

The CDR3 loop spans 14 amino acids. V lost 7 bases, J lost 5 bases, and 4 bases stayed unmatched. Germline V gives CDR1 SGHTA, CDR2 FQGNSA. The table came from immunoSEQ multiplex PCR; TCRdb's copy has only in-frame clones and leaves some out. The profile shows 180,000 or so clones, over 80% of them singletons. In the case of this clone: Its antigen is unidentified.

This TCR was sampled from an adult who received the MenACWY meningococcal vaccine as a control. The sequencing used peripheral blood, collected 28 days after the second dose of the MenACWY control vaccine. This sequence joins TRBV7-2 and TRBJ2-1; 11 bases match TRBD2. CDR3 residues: CASNPGLADNEQFF. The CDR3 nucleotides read TGTGCCAGCAACCCGGGACTAGCGGACAATGAGCAGTTCTTC.